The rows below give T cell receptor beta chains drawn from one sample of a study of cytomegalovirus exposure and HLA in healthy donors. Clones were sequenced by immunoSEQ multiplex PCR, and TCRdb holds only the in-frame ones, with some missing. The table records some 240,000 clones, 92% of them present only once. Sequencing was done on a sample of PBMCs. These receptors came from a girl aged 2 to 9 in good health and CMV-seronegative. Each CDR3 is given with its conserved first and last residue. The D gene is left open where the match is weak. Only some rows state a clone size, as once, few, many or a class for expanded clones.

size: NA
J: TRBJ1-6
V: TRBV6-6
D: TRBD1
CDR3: CASSLQGVGNSPLHF
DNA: TGTGCCAGCAGCTTACAGGGGGTAGGGAATTCACCCCTCCACTTT

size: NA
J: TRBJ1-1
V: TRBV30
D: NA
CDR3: CAWYSRGSAEAFF
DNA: TGTGCCTGGTATTCTAGGGGTTCGGCTGAAGCTTTCTTT

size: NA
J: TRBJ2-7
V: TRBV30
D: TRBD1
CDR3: CAWGMTGYEQYF
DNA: TGTGCCTGGGGGATGACAGGGTACGAGCAGTACTTC

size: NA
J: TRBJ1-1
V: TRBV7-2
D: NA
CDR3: CASTLGGSNTEAFF
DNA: TGTGCCAGCACCTTAGGAGGGTCGAACACTGAAGCTTTCTTT

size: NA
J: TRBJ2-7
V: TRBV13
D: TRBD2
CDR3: CASSFGPITLAEGTYEQYF
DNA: TGTGCCAGCAGCTTCGGCCCCATAACCCTAGCGGAGGGGACCTACGAGCAGTACTTC

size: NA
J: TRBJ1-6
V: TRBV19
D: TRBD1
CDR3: CASTPDRGNSPLHF
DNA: TGTGCCAGTACCCCAGACAGGGGGAATTCACCCCTCCACTTT

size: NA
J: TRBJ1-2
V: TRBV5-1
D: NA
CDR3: CASSLSAGSGYGYTF
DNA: TGCGCCAGCAGCTTGTCAGCAGGGTCTGGCTATGGCTACACCTTC

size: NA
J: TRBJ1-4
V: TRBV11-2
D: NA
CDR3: CASSYPRQDVELFF
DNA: TGTGCCAGCAGCTACCCGAGACAGGACGTGGAACTGTTTTTT

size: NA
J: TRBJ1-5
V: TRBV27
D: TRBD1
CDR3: CASRTGFGQPQHF
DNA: TGTGCCAGCCGGACAGGGTTCGGTCAGCCCCAGCATTTT

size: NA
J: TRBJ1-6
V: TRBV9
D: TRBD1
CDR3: CASAGQGINSPLHF
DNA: TGTGCCAGCGCCGGACAGGGTATTAATTCACCCCTCCACTTT

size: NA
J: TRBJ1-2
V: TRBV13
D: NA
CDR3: CASSSTTDSYGYTF
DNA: TGTGCCAGCAGCTCGACGACAGACTCCTATGGCTACACCTTC

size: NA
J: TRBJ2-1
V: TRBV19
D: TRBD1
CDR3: CASSIGTGDPNEQFF
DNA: TGTGCCAGTAGTATAGGGACAGGGGATCCAAATGAGCAGTTCTTC

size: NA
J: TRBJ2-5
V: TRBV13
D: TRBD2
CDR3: CASSSIRTSNQETQYF
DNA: TGTGCCAGCAGCTCGATCAGGACTAGCAACCAAGAGACCCAGTACTTC

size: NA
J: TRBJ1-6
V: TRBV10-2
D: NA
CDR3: CASSDTGFNSPLHF
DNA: TGCGCCAGCAGTGACACAGGGTTCAACTCACCCCTCCACTTT

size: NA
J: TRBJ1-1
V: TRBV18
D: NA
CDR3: CASSYGQMNTEAFF
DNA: TGTGCCAGCTCATACGGACAGATGAACACTGAAGCTTTCTTT

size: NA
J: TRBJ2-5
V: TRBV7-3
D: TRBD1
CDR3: CASSQGAPGLGTQYF
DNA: TGTGCCAGCAGCCAGGGGGCCCCCGGATTGGGGACCCAGTACTTC

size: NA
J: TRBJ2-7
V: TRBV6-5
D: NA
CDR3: CASSRGQRTYEQYF
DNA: TGTGCCAGCAGTCGTGGACAGCGGACCTACGAGCAGTACTTC

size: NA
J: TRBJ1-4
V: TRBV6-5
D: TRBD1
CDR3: CASSYLTGVVEKLFF
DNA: TGTGCCAGCAGTTACTTGACAGGGGTCGTCGAAAAACTGTTTTTT

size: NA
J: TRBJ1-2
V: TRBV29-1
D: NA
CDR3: CSVEGGRKSGYTF
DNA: TGCAGCGTTGAGGGGGGGCGCAAAAGTGGCTACACCTTC

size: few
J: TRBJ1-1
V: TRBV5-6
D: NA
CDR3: CASSQGNTEAFF
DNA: TGTGCCAGCAGCCAGGGGAACACTGAAGCTTTCTTT

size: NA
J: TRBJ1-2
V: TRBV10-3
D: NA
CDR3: CAIEGGDGYTF
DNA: TGTGCCATCGAGGGGGGGGATGGCTACACCTTC

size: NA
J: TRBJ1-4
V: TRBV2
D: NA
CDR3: CASSDRGYNEKLFF
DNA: TGTGCCAGCAGTGACCGGGGTTATAATGAAAAACTGTTTTTT

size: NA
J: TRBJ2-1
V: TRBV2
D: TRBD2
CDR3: CASSWTSGSYNEQFF
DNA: TGTGCCAGCAGTTGGACTAGCGGCTCCTACAATGAGCAGTTCTTC

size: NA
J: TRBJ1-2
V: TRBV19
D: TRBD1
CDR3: CASRGIQYGYTF
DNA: TGTGCCAGCAGGGGGATTCAATATGGCTACACCTTC

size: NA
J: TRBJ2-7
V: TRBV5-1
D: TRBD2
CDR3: CASSLVSGGTYEQYF
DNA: TGCGCCAGCAGCTTGGTCAGCGGGGGGACCTACGAGCAGTACTTC

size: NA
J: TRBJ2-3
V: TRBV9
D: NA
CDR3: CASSVGTPSTDTQYF
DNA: TGTGCCAGCAGCGTTGGGACTCCGAGCACAGATACGCAGTATTTT

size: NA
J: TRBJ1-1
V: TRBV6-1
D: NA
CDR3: CASSLGGNTEAFF
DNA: TGTGCCAGCAGTCTCGGGGGGAACACTGAAGCTTTCTTT

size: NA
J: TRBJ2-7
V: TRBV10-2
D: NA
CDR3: CASSEQAGRGDEQYF
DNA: TGCGCCAGCAGTGAGCAGGCAGGCCGTGGCGACGAGCAGTACTTC

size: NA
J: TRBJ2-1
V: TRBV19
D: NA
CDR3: CASSMSGNTNEQFF
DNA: TGTGCCAGTAGTATGTCGGGAAATACCAATGAGCAGTTCTTC

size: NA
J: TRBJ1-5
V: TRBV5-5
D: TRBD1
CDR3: CASSTTGVQPQHF
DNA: TGTGCCAGCAGCACCACAGGGGTCCAGCCCCAGCATTTT

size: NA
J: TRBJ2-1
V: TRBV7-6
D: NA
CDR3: CASSLLGATDRTSSYNEQFF
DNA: TGTGCCAGCAGCCTCCTTGGCGCCACCGACAGGACCAGCTCCTACAATGAGCAGTTCTTC

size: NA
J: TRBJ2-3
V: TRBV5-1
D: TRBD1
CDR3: CASTIGQGPDTQYF
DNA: TGCGCCAGCACTATCGGACAGGGTCCAGATACGCAGTATTTT

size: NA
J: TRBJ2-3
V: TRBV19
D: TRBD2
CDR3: CASSIERAGLSTDTQYF
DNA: TGTGCCAGTAGTATAGAGCGAGCGGGGCTAAGCACAGATACGCAGTATTTT

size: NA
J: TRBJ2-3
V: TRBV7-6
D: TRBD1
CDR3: CASSGSYRDRDPDTQYF
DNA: TGTGCCAGCAGCGGCTCGTACCGGGACAGGGACCCAGATACGCAGTATTTT

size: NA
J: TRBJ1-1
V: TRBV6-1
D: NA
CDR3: CASSEWGDTEAFF
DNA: TGTGCCAGCAGTGAATGGGGAGACACTGAAGCTTTCTTT

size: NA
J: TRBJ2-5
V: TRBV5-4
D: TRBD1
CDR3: CASSVQGAGETQYF
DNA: TGTGCCAGCAGTGTACAGGGGGCTGGGGAGACCCAGTACTTC

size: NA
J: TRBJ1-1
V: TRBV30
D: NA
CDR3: CAWSVLVNTEAFF
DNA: TGTGCCTGGAGTGTACTAGTGAACACTGAAGCTTTCTTT

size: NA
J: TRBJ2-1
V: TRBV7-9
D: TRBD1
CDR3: CASSLWQGAYNEQFF
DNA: TGTGCCAGCAGCTTGTGGCAGGGGGCCTACAATGAGCAGTTCTTC

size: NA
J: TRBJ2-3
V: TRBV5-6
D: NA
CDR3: CASSLWRGTQYF
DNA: TGTGCCAGCAGCCTGTGGAGGGGTACGCAGTATTTT

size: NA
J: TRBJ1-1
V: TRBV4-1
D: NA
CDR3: CASSQPRESTEAFF
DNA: TGCGCCAGCAGCCAACCCAGGGAATCCACTGAAGCTTTCTTT

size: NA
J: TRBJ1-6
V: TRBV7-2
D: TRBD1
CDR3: CASSLGTGPNSPLHF
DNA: TGTGCCAGCAGCTTAGGGACAGGGCCCAATTCACCCCTCCACTTT

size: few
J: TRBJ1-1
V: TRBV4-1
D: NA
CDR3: CASEGWNTEAFF
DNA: TGCGCCAGCGAGGGATGGAACACTGAAGCTTTCTTT

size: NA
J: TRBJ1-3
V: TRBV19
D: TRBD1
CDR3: CASIGLDRWFWENTIYF
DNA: TGTGCCAGCATAGGCCTGGACAGGTGGTTCTGGGAAAACACCATATATTTT

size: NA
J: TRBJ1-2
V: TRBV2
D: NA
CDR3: CASSGDTTNYGYTF
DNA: TGTGCCAGCAGTGGGGACACCACTAACTATGGCTACACCTTC

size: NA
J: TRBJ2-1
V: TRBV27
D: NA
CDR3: CASRDPGLRWFF
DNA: TGTGCCAGCAGAGATCCGGGACTCCGTTGGTTCTTC

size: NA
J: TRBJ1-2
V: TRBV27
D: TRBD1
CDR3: CASSSGQGNYGYTF
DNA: TGTGCCAGCAGTTCCGGACAGGGGAACTATGGCTACACCTTC

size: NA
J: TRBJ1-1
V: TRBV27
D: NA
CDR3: CASSRDSFHTEAFF
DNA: TGTGCCAGCAGTCGAGACAGCTTCCACACTGAAGCTTTCTTT

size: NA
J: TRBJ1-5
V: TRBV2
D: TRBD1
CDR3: CASSEVRTGIEPQHF
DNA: TGTGCCAGCAGTGAAGTGCGGACAGGAATCGAGCCCCAGCATTTT

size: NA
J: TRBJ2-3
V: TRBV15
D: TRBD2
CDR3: CATSSGLAGDTDTQYF
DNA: TGTGCCACCAGCAGCGGACTAGCGGGGGACACAGATACGCAGTATTTT

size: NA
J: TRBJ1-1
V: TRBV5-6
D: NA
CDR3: CASSVDTSRGNTEAFF
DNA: TGTGCCAGCAGCGTGGACACCTCAAGGGGGAACACTGAAGCTTTCTTT

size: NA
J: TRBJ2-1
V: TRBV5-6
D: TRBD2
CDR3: CASSLGSGEIIF
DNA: TGTGCCAGCAGCTTGGGGAGCGGGGAGATAATCTTC

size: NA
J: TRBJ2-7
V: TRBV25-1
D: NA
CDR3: CASSDHSSYEQYF
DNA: TGTGCCAGCAGTGATCATTCCTCCTACGAGCAGTACTTC

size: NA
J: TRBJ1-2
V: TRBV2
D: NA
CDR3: CASRDSNNGYTF
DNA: TGTGCCAGCAGGGACAGCAACAATGGCTACACCTTC

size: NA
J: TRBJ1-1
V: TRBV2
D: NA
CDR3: CASSELSVEAFF
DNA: TGTGCCAGCAGTGAGTTGTCAGTTGAAGCTTTCTTT